This entry concerns a single TCR beta chain. The antigen remains undetermined. V dropped 5 bases and J dropped 3 bases, with 11 bases sitting between them. Germline loops: CDR1 MNHNS, CDR2 SASEGT. This CDR3 region has 13 residues. These data come from a study of shared clonotypes between healthy human individuals. General study points: Collection of samples was limited to blood; tissue repertoires likely differ.

The method was immunoSEQ multiplex PCR; TCRdb's version includes in-frame clones alone and lacks a portion of them. The sample lists about 980,000 clones, around three quarters seen once, with 1.5% in the top ten. The material sequenced was memory CD4+ T cells sorted from blood. Subset specified: CD45RA-negative fraction. The sequence came from a man aged 18 to 35 in good health. The rearrangement uses TRBV6-1 and TRBJ2-7; no clear D gene. The CDR3 DNA reads TGTGCCAGCAGTACCCGGGCCCTCTACGAGCAGTACTTC. Protein sequence: CASSTRALYEQYF.